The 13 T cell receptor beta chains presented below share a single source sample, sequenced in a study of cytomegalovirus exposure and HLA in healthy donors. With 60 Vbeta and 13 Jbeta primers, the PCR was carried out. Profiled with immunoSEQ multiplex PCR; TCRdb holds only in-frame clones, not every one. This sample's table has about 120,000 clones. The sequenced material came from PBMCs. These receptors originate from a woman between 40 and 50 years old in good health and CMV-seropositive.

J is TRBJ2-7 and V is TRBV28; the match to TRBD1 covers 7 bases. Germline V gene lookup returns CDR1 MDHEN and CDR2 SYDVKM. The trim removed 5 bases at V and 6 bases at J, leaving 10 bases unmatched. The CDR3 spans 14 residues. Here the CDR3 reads CASSPGQIWFEQYF. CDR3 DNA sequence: TGTGCCAGCAGTCCGGGACAGATCTGGTTCGAGCAGTACTTC.

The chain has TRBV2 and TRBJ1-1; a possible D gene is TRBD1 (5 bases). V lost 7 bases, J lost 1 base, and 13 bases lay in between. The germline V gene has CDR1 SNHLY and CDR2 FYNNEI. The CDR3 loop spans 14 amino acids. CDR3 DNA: TGTGCCAGCACTATACTCCAGGGGAACACTGAAGCTTTCTTT. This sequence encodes CASTILQGNTEAFF.

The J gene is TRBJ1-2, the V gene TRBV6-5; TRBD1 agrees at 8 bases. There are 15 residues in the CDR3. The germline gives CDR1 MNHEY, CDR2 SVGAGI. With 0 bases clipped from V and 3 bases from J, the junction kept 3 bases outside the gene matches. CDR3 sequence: CASSYSQGADYGYTF. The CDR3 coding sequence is TGTGCCAGCAGTTACTCCCAGGGGGCGGACTATGGCTACACCTTC.

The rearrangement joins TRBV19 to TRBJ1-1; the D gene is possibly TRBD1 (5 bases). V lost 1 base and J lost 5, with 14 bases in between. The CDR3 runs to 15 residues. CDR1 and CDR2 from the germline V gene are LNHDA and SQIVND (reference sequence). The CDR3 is CASSIARQGRTEAFF. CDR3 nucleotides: TGTGCCAGTAGTATAGCGAGGCAGGGAAGAACTGAAGCTTTCTTT.

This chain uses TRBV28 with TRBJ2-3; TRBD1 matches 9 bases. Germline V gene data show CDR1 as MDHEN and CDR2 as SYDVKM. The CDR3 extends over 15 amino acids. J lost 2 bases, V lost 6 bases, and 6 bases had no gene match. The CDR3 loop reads CASSLGQGITDTQYF. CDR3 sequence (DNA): TGTGCCAGCAGCTTGGGACAGGGAATCACAGATACGCAGTATTTT.

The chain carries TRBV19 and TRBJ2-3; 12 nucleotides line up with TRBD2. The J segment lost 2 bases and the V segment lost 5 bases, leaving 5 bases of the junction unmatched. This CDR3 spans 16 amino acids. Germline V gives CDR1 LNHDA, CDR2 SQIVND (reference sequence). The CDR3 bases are TGTGCCAGTAGTCCTAGACTAGCGGGGGACACAGATACGCAGTATTTT. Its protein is CASSPRLAGDTDTQYF.

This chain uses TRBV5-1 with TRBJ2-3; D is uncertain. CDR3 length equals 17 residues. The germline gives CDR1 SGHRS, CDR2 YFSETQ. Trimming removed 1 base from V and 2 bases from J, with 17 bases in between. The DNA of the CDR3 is TGCGCCAGCAGCTTGCAATTATCACACCTCTTCACAGATACGCAGTATTTT. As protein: CASSLQLSHLFTDTQYF.

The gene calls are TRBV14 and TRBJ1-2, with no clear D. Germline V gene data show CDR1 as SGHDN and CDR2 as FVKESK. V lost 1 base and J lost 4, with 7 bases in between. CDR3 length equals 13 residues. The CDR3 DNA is TGTGCCAGCAGCCAAGGAGGGATCTATGGCTACACCTTC. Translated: CASSQGGIYGYTF. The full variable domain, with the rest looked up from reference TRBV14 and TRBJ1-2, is EAGVTQFPSHSVIEKGQTVTLRCDPISGHDNLYWYRRVMGKEIKFLLHFVKESKQDESGMPNNRFLAERTGGTYSTLKVQPAELEDSGVYFCASSQGGIYGYTFGSGTRLTVV.

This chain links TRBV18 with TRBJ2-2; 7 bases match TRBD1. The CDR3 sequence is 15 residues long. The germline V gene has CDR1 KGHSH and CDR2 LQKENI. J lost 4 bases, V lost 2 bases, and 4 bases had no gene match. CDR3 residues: CASSPATGTTGELFF. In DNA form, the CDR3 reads TGTGCCAGCTCACCAGCGACAGGGACCACCGGGGAGCTGTTTTTT.

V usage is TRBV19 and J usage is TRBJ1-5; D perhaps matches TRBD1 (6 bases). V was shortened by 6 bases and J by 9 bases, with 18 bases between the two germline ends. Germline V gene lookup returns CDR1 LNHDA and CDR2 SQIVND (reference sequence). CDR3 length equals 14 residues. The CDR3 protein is CASRLSNRASPQHF. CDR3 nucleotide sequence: TGTGCCAGTAGGTTAAGTAACAGGGCTTCGCCCCAGCATTTT.

CDR3 sequence: CASSGTARKLYEQYF. The CDR3 DNA sequence: TGTGCCAGCAGCGGGACAGCCCGTAAACTCTACGAGCAGTACTTC. The V and J genes are TRBV5-6 and TRBJ2-5; 7 nucleotides match TRBD1. The tail of the sequence fits TRBJ2-7 better, so the J call may be wrong. The germline CDR1 and CDR2 sequences are SGHDT and YYEEEE. This CDR3 has 15 residues.

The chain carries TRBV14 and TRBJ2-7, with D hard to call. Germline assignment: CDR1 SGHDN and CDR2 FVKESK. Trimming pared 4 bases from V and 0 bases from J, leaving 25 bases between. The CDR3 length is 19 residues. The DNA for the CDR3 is TGTGCCAGCAGCCGAAAGCAGGCCCGCTACGAGCCCTTCTCCTACGAGCAGTACTTC. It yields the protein CASSRKQARYEPFSYEQYF.

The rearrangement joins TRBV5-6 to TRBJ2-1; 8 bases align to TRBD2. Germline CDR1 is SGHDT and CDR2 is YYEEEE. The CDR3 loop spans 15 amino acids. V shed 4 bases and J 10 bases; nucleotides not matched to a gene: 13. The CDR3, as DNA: TGTGCCAGCAGCCCGGGACTAGGGGCCCGGAGGGAGCAGTTCTTC. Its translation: CASSPGLGARREQFF.